The T cell receptor beta chain under discussion was sequenced for a study of blood T cell repertoires in COVID-19. Per the authors' pipeline: Quantification of nucleated cells was approximated via reference gene primer amplification. The protocol was immunoSEQ multiplex PCR, while the TCRdb copy is restricted to in-frame clones and leaves out a portion. V and J calls and clone size come straight from that table; D and trimming were deduced from the DNA. The table records roughly 320,000 clones, approximately 89% of them present only once. V was cut by 7 bases and J by 5 bases, with 20 bases left in between. CDR3 size: 15 residues. Germline assignment: CDR1 MNHEY and CDR2 SVGAGI.

The source material was peripheral blood. The receptor was derived from a woman aged 25 to 39 with COVID-19, enrolled during active disease. The gene calls are TRBV6-5 and TRBJ1-2; D remains ambiguous. The CDR3 DNA sequence: TGTGCCAGCACCCGGGGAGACGTTGTTGGGTATGGCTACACCTTC. Amino acid sequence: CASTRGDVVGYGYTF.